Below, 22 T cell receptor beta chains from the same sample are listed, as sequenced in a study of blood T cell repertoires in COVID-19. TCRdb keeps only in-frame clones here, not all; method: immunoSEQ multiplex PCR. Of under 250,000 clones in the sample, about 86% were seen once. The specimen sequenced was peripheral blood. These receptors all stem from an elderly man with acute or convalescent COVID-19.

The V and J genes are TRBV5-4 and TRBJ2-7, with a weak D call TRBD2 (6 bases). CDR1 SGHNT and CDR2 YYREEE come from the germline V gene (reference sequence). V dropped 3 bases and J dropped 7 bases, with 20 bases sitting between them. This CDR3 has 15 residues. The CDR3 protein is CASSSKSGSSGEQYF. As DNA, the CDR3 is TGTGCCAGCAGCTCCAAAAGCGGGTCCTCGGGTGAGCAGTACTTC.

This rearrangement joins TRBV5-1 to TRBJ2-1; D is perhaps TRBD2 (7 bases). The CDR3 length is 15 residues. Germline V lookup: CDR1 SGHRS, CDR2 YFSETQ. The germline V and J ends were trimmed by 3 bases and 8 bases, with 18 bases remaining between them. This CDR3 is CASSSRVGGGDEQFF. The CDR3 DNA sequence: TGCGCCAGCAGCTCCCGCGTGGGGGGGGGCGATGAGCAGTTCTTC.

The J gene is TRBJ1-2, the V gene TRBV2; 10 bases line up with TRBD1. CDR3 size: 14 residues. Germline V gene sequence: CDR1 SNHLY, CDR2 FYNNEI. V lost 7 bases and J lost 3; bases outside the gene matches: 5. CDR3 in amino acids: CASKDRGDDYGYTF. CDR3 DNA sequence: TGTGCCAGCAAGGACAGGGGGGACGACTATGGCTACACCTTC. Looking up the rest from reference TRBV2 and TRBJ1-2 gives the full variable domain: EPEVTQTPSHQVTQMGQEVILRCVPISNHLYFYWYRQILGQKVEFLVSFYNNEISEKSEIFDDQFSVERPDGSNFTLKIRSTKLEDSAMYFCASKDRGDDYGYTFGSGTRLTVV.

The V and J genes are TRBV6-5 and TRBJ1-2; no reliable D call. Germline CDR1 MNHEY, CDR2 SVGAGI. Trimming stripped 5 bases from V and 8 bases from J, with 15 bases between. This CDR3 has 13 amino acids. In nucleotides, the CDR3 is TGTGCCAGCAGTCCCCAGGCACGTGAGGGCTACACCTTC. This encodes CASSPQAREGYTF.

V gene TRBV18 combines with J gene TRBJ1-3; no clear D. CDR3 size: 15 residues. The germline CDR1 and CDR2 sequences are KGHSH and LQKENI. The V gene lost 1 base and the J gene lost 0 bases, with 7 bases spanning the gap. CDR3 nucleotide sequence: TGTGCCAGCTCACCACAGAGGGACTCTGGAAACACCATATATTTT. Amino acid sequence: CASSPQRDSGNTIYF. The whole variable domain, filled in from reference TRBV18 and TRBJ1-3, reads NAGVMQNPRHLVRRRGQEARLRCSPMKGHSHVYWYRQLPEEGLKFMVYLQKENIIDESGMPKERFSAEFPKEGPSILRIQQVVRGDSAAYFCASSPQRDSGNTIYFGEGSWLTVV.

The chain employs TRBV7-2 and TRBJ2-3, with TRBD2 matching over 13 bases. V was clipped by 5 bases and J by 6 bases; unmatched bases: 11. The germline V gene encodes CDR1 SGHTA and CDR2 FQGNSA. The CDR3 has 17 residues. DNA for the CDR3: TGTGCCAGCAGCCACGATCTTCGACTAGCGGGAGGTGATACGCAGTATTTT. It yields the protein CASSHDLRLAGGDTQYF.

This chain's CDR3 is CASSFTREVSYEQYF. CDR3 bases: TGTGCCAGTAGTTTCACCCGTGAGGTCTCCTACGAGCAGTACTTC. The chain employs TRBV19 and TRBJ2-7; D is ambiguous. Trimming pared 5 bases from V and 0 bases from J, leaving 14 bases between. From germline, CDR1 is LNHDA and CDR2 SQIVND (reference sequence). The length of the CDR3 is 15 residues.

The CDR3 nucleotides read TGCGCCAGCAGTGAGTCGAATAGGGGCGGTACACTCTACTCTGGAAACACCATATATTTT. This sequence encodes CASSESNRGGTLYSGNTIYF. The chain links TRBV10-2 to TRBJ1-3; tentatively, D is TRBD1 (5 bases). V was clipped by 0 bases and J by 0 bases, with 21 bases between them. The CDR3 spans 20 residues. The germline gives CDR1 WSHSY, CDR2 SAAADI.

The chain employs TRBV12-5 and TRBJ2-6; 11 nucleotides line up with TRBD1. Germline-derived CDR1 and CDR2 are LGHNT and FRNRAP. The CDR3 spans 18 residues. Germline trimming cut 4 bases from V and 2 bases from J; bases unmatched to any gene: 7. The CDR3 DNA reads TGTGCTAGTGGTTCCGGACAGGGGGCGAGCCCTGGGGCCAACGTCCTGACTTTC. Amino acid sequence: CASGSGQGASPGANVLTF. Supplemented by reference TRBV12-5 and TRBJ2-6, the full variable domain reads DARVTQTPRHKVTEMGQEVTMRCQPILGHNTVFWYRQTMMQGLELLAYFRNRAPLDDSGMPKDRFSAEMPDATLATLKIQPSEPRDSAVYFCASGSGQGASPGANVLTFGAGSRLTVL.

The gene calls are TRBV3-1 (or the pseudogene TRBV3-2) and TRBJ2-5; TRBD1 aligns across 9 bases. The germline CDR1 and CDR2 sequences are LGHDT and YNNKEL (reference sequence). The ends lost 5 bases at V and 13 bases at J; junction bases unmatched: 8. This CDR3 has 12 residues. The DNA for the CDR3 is TGTGCCAGCAGCGACGCGGGACAGGGTACGTACTTC. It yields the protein CASSDAGQGTYF.

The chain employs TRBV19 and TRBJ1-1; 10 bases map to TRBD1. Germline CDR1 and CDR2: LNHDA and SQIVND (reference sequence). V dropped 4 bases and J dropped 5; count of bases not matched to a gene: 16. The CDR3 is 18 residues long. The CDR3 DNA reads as TGTGCCAGTAGTAACAAAATTTTCCGGGACAGGGGTAAGACTGAAGCTTTCTTT. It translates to CASSNKIFRDRGKTEAFF. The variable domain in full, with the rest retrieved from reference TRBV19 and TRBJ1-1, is DGGITQSPKYLFRKEGQNVTLSCEQNLNHDAMYWYRQDPGQGLRLIYYSQIVNDFQKGDIAEGYSVSREKKESFPLTVTSAQKNPTAFYLCASSNKIFRDRGKTEAFFGQGTRLTVV.

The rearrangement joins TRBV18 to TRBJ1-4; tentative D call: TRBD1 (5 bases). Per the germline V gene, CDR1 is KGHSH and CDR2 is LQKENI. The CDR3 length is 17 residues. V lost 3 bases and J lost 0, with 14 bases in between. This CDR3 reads CASSPDIAGTTNEKLFF. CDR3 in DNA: TGTGCCAGCTCACCGGACATAGCCGGCACAACTAATGAAAAACTGTTTTTT.

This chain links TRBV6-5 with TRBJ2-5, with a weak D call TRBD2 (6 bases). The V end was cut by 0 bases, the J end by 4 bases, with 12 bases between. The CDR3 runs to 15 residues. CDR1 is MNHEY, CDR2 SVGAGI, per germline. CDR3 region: CASSYSEHGGETQYF. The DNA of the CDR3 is TGTGCCAGCAGTTACTCGGAGCACGGGGGAGAGACCCAGTACTTC.

CDR3 region: CASSSPSGISLVDEQYF. CDR3 sequence (DNA): TGTGCCAGCAGCTCCCCAAGCGGGATTTCCCTCGTCGACGAGCAGTACTTC. The chain is built from TRBV7-2 and TRBJ2-7; 7 bases match TRBD2. Per the germline V gene, CDR1 is SGHTA and CDR2 is FQGNSA. J was trimmed by 5 bases and V by 4 bases; bases with no gene match: 17. The CDR3 is 17 amino acids.

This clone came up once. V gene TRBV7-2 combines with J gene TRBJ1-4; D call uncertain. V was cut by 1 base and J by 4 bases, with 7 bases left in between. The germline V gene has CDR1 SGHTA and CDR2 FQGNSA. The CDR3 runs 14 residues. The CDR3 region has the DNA TGTGCCAGCAGCTTAGGTCCCCGTAATGAAAAACTGTTTTTT. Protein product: CASSLGPRNEKLFF.

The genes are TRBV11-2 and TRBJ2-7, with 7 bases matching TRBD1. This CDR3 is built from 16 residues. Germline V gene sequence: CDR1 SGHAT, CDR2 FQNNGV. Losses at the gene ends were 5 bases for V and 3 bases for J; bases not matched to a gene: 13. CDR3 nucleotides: TGTGCCAGCAGCCTCCGAGGCCGGGACAGTTACTACGAGCAGTACTTC. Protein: CASSLRGRDSYYEQYF. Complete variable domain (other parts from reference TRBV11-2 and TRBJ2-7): EAGVAQSPRYKIIEKRQSVAFWCNPISGHATLYWYQQILGQGPKLLIQFQNNGVVDDSQLPKDRFSAERLKGVDSTLKIQPAKLEDSAVYLCASSLRGRDSYYEQYFGPGTRLTVT.

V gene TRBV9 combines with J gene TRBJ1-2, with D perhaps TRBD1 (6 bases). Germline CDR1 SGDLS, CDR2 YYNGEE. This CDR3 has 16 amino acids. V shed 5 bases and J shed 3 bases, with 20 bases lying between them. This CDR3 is CASRTRGGVLYYGYTF. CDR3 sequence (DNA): TGTGCCAGCAGAACCAGAGGGGGGGTCCTATACTATGGCTACACCTTC. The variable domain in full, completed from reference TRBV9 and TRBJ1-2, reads DSGVTQTPKHLITATGQRVTLRCSPRSGDLSVYWYQQSLDQGLQFLIQYYNGEERAKGNILERFSAQQFPDLHSELNLSSLELGDSALYFCASRTRGGVLYYGYTFGSGTRLTVV.

This CDR3 reads CASSRRDSYSNQPQHF. As DNA, the CDR3 is TGTGCCAGCAGTCGCCGGGACAGTTATAGCAATCAGCCCCAGCATTTT. The chain recombines TRBV28 with TRBJ1-5; 7 nucleotides match TRBD1. In germline, CDR1 is MDHEN, CDR2 SYDVKM. This CDR3 contains 16 residues. V was clipped by 5 bases and J by 0 bases; unmatched bases: 7.

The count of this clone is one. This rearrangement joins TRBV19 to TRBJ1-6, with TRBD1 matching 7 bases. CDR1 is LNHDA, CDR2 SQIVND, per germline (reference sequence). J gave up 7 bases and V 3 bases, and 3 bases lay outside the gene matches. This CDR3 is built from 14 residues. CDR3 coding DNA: TGTGCCAGTAGTATCCCCAGGGGGAATTCACCCCTCCACTTT. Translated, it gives CASSIPRGNSPLHF.

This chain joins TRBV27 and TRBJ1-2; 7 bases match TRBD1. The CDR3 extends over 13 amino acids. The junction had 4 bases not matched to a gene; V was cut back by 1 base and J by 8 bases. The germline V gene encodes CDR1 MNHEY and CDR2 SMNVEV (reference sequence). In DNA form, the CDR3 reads TGTGCCAGCAGTTTATATAGGGACAGCGGCTACACCTTC. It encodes CASSLYRDSGYTF.

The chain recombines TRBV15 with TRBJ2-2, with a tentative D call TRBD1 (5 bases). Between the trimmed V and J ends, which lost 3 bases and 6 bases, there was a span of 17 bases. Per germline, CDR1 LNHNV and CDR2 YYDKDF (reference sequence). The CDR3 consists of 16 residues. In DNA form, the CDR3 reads TGTGCCACCAGCAGGGGCGGACAATTCGGCCCCGGGGAGCTGTTTTTT. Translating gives CATSRGGQFGPGELFF.

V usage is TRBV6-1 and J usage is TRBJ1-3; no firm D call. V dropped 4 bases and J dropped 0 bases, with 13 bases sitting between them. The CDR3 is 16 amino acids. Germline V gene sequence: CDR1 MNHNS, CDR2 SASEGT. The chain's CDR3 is CASSVVGAYSGNTIYF. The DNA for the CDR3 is TGTGCCAGCAGTGTGGTGGGCGCCTACTCTGGAAACACCATATATTTT.